Following are 27 T cell receptor beta chains from one sample sequenced in a study of blood T cell repertoires in COVID-19. TCRdb's table, derived via immunoSEQ multiplex PCR, lists solely in-frame clones and lacks some. Here the sample spans fewer than 250,000 clones, roughly 80% being singletons. The sample comprised PBMCs or T cells enriched from blood (not recorded which). The receptors derive from a woman younger than 45 who had recovered from COVID-19.

The rearrangement uses TRBV5-1 and TRBJ2-5, with 15 bases matching TRBD2. Germline trimming cut 4 bases from V and 2 bases from J; bases unmatched to any gene: 6. The CDR3 consists of 17 residues. CDR1 is SGHRS and CDR2 is YFSETQ in the germline V gene. In nucleotides, the CDR3 is TGCGCCAGCAGCGGGGGACTAGCGGGAGGATCACAAGAGACCCAGTACTTC. This gives the protein CASSGGLAGGSQETQYF.

In the case of this clone: Within the sample, other DNA sequences also encode this same CDR3. The V and J genes are TRBV5-1 and TRBJ1-1; the D is unclear. CDR1 is SGHRS, CDR2 YFSETQ, per germline. Trimming took off 0 bases at V and 5 bases at J, with 11 bases between the two ends. The CDR3 totals 14 residues. The CDR3 DNA follows: TGCGCCAGCAGCTTGGGAGGGAGTTGGACTGAAGCTTTCTTT. Amino acid sequence: CASSLGGSWTEAFF.

The chain recombines TRBV30 with TRBJ1-5; 10 bases line up with TRBD1. V shed 4 bases, J shed 4 bases, and the junction held 1 base outside the gene matches. Germline lookup yields CDR1 GTSNPN and CDR2 SVGIG (reference sequence). This CDR3 region has 13 residues. For the CDR3, the DNA is TGTGCCTGGAAGGACAGGGGGAATCAGCCCCAGCATTTT. Translation gives CAWKDRGNQPQHF.

In its sample, this clone was seen a few times. The chain is built from TRBV21-1 and TRBJ1-2; TRBD1, the D gene given by the table, was not confirmed from the DNA. TRBV21-1 is a listed pseudogene. CDR3 size: 16 residues. The CDR3: CASSSLGTDPNYGYTF. In nucleotides, the CDR3 is TGTGCCAGCAGCTCCCTCGGGACAGATCCTAACTATGGCTACACCTTC.

This clone was observed a single time. The chain has TRBV20-1 and TRBJ2-7; TRBD1 aligns across 9 bases. From germline, CDR1 is DFQATT and CDR2 SNEGSKA (reference sequence). The CDR3 totals 11 residues. V lost 6 bases to trimming and J lost 7 bases; unmatched junction nucleotides: 4. In nucleotides, the CDR3 is TGCAGTGCCCAAGACAGGGGGGAGCAGTACGTC. Residues: CSAQDRGEQYV.

A single count supports this clone. This chain joins TRBV5-1 and TRBJ2-1, with 12 bases aligning to TRBD2. V trimming: 3 bases; J trimming: 6 bases; junction bases outside the gene matches: 10. CDR3 size: 17 residues. The germline CDR1 and CDR2 sequences are SGHRS and YFSETQ. The CDR3 is CASSSQGMGLAGNEQFF. The CDR3 DNA is TGCGCCAGCAGCTCCCAGGGGATGGGACTAGCGGGCAATGAGCAGTTCTTC.

V usage is TRBV5-1 and J usage is TRBJ2-7; TRBD1 aligns across 9 bases. Germline CDR1 SGHRS, CDR2 YFSETQ. With 4 bases clipped from V and 4 bases from J, the junction kept 12 bases outside the gene matches. The CDR3 sequence is 16 residues long. The CDR3 loop is CASSPPPGTGRYEQYF. The CDR3 DNA reads TGCGCCAGCAGCCCACCACCCGGGACAGGGCGATACGAGCAGTACTTC.

The J gene is TRBJ2-1, the V gene TRBV7-6; 7 nucleotides agree with TRBD2. The CDR3 extends over 15 amino acids. J gave up 9 bases and V 8 bases, and 16 bases lay outside the gene matches. Germline V gene sequence: CDR1 SGHVS, CDR2 FNYEAQ. CDR3 DNA sequence: TGTGCCAGCGGTAACTGGCCCGCGGGAGTATTTGAGCAGTTCTTC. It encodes CASGNWPAGVFEQFF.

The chain couples TRBV5-1 to TRBJ2-1; D is unclear. The CDR3 has 14 residues. Per the germline V gene, CDR1 is SGHRS and CDR2 is YFSETQ. V dropped 1 base and J dropped 0 bases, with 5 bases sitting between them. The CDR3 DNA reads as TGCGCCAGCAGCTTGCAGGACTCCTACAATGAGCAGTTCTTC. Amino acids: CASSLQDSYNEQFF.

The chain recombines TRBV2 with TRBJ2-5, with D possibly TRBD1 on 6 matching bases. Germline V CDR1 and CDR2: SNHLY, FYNNEI. The CDR3 has 13 amino acids. V shed 6 bases and J shed 5 bases, with 13 bases lying between them. CDR3 sequence reads: CASSTGFYETQYF. CDR3 in DNA: TGTGCCAGCAGCACAGGGTTCTATGAGACCCAGTACTTC. Full variable domain (rest looked up from reference TRBV2 and TRBJ2-5): EPEVTQTPSHQVTQMGQEVILRCVPISNHLYFYWYRQILGQKVEFLVSFYNNEISEKSEIFDDQFSVERPDGSNFTLKIRSTKLEDSAMYFCASSTGFYETQYFGPGTRLLVL.

The rearrangement links TRBV5-4 to TRBJ1-1; 10 nucleotides match TRBD1. Germline trimming cut 5 bases from V and 0 bases from J; bases unmatched to any gene: 4. Per the germline V gene, CDR1 is SGHNT and CDR2 is YYREEE (reference sequence). This CDR3 has 15 amino acids. CDR3 DNA sequence: TGTGCCAGCAGGCGGGGACAGGGGTTGAACACTGAAGCTTTCTTT. Translated, it gives CASRRGQGLNTEAFF. Based on the CDR3 plus reference TRBV5-4 and TRBJ1-1, the full variable domain is ETGVTQSPTHLIKTRGQQVTLRCSSQSGHNTVSWYQQALGQGPQFIFQYYREEENGRGNFPPRFSGLQFPNYSSELNVNALELDDSALYLCASRRGQGLNTEAFFGQGTRLTVV.

This clone was observed a handful of times. The rearrangement links TRBV3-1 (or the pseudogene TRBV3-2) to TRBJ2-2, with TRBD1 matching over 8 bases. This CDR3 comprises 16 residues. With 4 bases clipped from V and 0 bases from J, the junction kept 4 bases outside the gene matches. CDR1 and CDR2 (germline): LGHDT, YNNKEL (reference sequence). CDR3 DNA: TGTGCCAGCAGCCTAACAGGGGGACCGAACACCGGGGAGCTGTTTTTT. It encodes CASSLTGGPNTGELFF.

The chain uses TRBV5-3 and TRBJ2-7; D is possibly TRBD2 (6 bases). TRBV5-3 is known as an ORF, though its function is uncertain. The V end was cut by 1 base, the J end by 7 bases, with 21 bases between. The CDR3 is 16 amino acids. This CDR3 is CARSLTWEVKGGEQYF. CDR3 DNA: TGTGCCAGAAGCTTGACGTGGGAGGTTAAAGGAGGGGAGCAGTACTTC.

The chain couples TRBV19 to TRBJ2-1, with D possibly matching TRBD2 (5 bases). Germline lookup yields CDR1 LNHDA and CDR2 SQIVND (reference sequence). With 4 bases removed from V and 9 bases from J, the gap between germline ends came to 13 bases. The CDR3 covers 13 residues. The DNA for the CDR3 is TGTGCCAGTAGTAGCGGACTCCAGCTTGAGCAGTTCTTC. Translated: CASSSGLQLEQFF.

The gene calls are TRBV18 and TRBJ1-3; tentative D call: TRBD1 (6 bases). Trimming shortened V by 5 bases and J by 0 bases, and 8 bases separated the two germline ends. Germline values: CDR1 KGHSH, CDR2 LQKENI. The CDR3 is 14 amino acids. CDR3 sequence: CASSKDSSGNTIYF. The CDR3 DNA reads as TGTGCCAGCTCAAAGGACAGCTCTGGAAACACCATATATTTT.

The genes are TRBV19 and TRBJ1-1; 7 bases are a match to TRBD1. V trimming: 7 bases; J trimming: 0 bases; junction bases outside the gene matches: 8. The germline gives CDR1 LNHDA, CDR2 SQIVND (reference sequence). The CDR3 has 15 residues. The CDR3 DNA is TGTGCCAGTACCCGACAGGGCAACATGAACACTGAAGCTTTCTTT. Its translation: CASTRQGNMNTEAFF.

V and J are TRBV28 and TRBJ2-1; 7 bases match TRBD1. The CDR3 has 18 amino acids. J lost 1 base, V lost 3 bases, and 12 bases had no gene match. Germline CDR1 is MDHEN and CDR2 is SYDVKM. CDR3 sequence (DNA): TGTGCCAGCAGTTTCGCTCCGGTTCGACAGGGTTCCTACAATGAGCAGTTCTTC. This sequence encodes CASSFAPVRQGSYNEQFF.

The V gene is TRBV2, the J gene TRBJ1-4; tentative D call: TRBD1 (5 bases). With 7 bases removed from V and 3 bases from J, the gap between germline ends came to 9 bases. This CDR3 contains 13 residues. Germline loops: CDR1 SNHLY, CDR2 FYNNEI. The CDR3 nucleotides are TGTGCCAGCATCGGGGGGGCTAATGAAAAACTGTTTTTT. As protein: CASIGGANEKLFF.

This clone occurred once. This chain uses TRBV2 with TRBJ2-5; TRBD1 aligns across 9 bases. The V gene end was trimmed by 9 bases and the J gene end by 6 bases; junction bases not matched to a gene: 11. CDR1 is SNHLY and CDR2 is FYNNEI in the germline V gene. The CDR3 has 14 amino acids. CDR3 sequence: CARRDRVIPKTQYF. The DNA of the CDR3 is TGTGCCAGACGGGACAGGGTCATCCCCAAGACCCAGTACTTC.

This sequence joins TRBV6-4 and TRBJ2-1; the match to TRBD2 covers 8 bases. The CDR3 runs 15 residues. V gave up 8 bases and J gave up 4 bases; unmatched junction bases: 10. In germline, CDR1 is MRHNA, CDR2 SNTAGT. CDR3 sequence (DNA): TGTGCCAGCGGCAAAGCGGGAGAAGGTTACAATGAGCAGTTCTTC. It is translated as CASGKAGEGYNEQFF.

J is TRBJ1-3 and V is TRBV7-9; D ambiguous. The V gene's germline CDR1 is SEHNR and CDR2 FQNEAQ (reference sequence). Between the trimmed V and J ends, which lost 7 bases and 2 bases, there was a span of 15 bases. The CDR3 totals 15 residues. CDR3 bases: TGTGCCAGCACGACCGATCCGGGTGCTGGAAACACCATATATTTT. It codes for CASTTDPGAGNTIYF.

The chain combines TRBV19 with TRBJ1-2; TRBD1 aligns across 8 bases. CDR3 length: 17 residues. The V and J ends lost 9 bases and 4 bases, in that order; junction bases with no gene match: 19. Germline-derived CDR1 and CDR2 are LNHDA and SQIVND (reference sequence). CDR3 in DNA: TGTGCCAGCACTACAGACCGACAGGGGCCGCGTGGCTATGGCTACACCTTC. Its translation is CASTTDRQGPRGYGYTF.

V and J are TRBV21-1 and TRBJ1-4. TRBV21-1 is listed as a pseudogene. The length of the CDR3 is 16 residues. The CDR3 spells CAIGRPPGGVVEKLFF. The CDR3 bases are TGTGCCATTGGAAGACCGCCAGGAGGGGTGGTGGAAAAACTGTTTTTT.

This rearrangement joins TRBV3-1 (or the pseudogene TRBV3-2) to TRBJ1-4; 7 bases fit TRBD1. The CDR3 is 15 residues long. Germline lookup yields CDR1 LGHDT and CDR2 YNNKEL (reference sequence). V shed 7 bases and J 5 bases; nucleotides not matched to a gene: 10. CDR3 amino acids: CASTPTGRGNEKLFF. DNA for the CDR3: TGTGCCAGCACCCCGACAGGCAGGGGGAATGAAAAACTGTTTTTT.

This chain connects TRBV28 to TRBJ2-2, with D possibly being TRBD1 (6 bases). The germline V gene has CDR1 MDHEN and CDR2 SYDVKM. The CDR3 contains 17 residues. V dropped 5 bases and J dropped 7 bases, with 23 bases sitting between them. The CDR3 bases are TGTGCCAGCAGTCCCAGGGGCGGTCAAGGTATTGGCGGGGAGCTGTTTTTT. Amino acids: CASSPRGGQGIGGELFF.

The gene calls are TRBV7-6 and TRBJ2-7, with 7 bases that match TRBD2. CDR1 and CDR2 (germline): SGHVS, FNYEAQ. This CDR3 contains 15 residues. J gave up 7 bases and V 5 bases, and 14 bases lay outside the gene matches. For the CDR3, the DNA is TGTGCCAGCAGCCCGGTGGCGGGGAGGGCCAGTGAGCAGTACTTC. This sequence encodes CASSPVAGRASEQYF.

The chain has TRBV4-1 and TRBJ2-3, with TRBD1 identical over 7 bases. This CDR3 is 17 amino acids long. The germline V gene encodes CDR1 MGHRA and CDR2 YSYEKL. The V and J ends lost 0 bases and 2 bases, in that order; junction bases with no gene match: 8. As DNA, the CDR3 is TGCGCCAGCAGCCAAGAAATGGGGGACAGCTACACAGATACGCAGTATTTT. It codes for CASSQEMGDSYTDTQYF.